Listed below are T cell receptor beta chains from one sample, sequenced in a study of blood T cell repertoires in COVID-19. Produced via immunoSEQ multiplex PCR; TCRdb's table is partial and in-frame only. The sample lists approximately 300,000 clones, about 92% occurring once. Sequencing used PBMCs or T cells enriched from blood (not recorded which). The source is a woman aged 25 to 39 who had recovered from COVID-19. Each CDR3 is given with its conserved first and last residue. Not every row has a clone size; where given, it reads once, few, many or a size class.

TRBV25-1	-	TRBJ2-7	15	CASSGGLAYTYEQYF
TRBV19	-	TRBJ2-5	14	CASSMQAGDETQYF
TRBV7-8	-	TRBJ1-1	15	CASSPPPARGTEAFF
TRBV19	-	TRBJ1-1	12	CASGGRITEAFF
TRBV5-1	-	TRBJ2-1	17	CASSLGPPGLGDNEQFF
TRBV7-8	once	TRBJ2-1	16	CASSPVVVVAYNEQFF
TRBV4-2	-	TRBJ2-7	14	CASSPGGAMVEQYF
TRBV19	-	TRBJ1-1	16	CASSIPAGSRNTEAFF
TRBV11-3	-	TRBJ2-3	14	CASSPWTGGDTQYF
TRBV10-3	-	TRBJ2-1	17	CAISEWSGVSSYNEQFF
TRBV7-8	-	TRBJ1-3	16	CASSRGSAGAGNTIYF
TRBV30	-	TRBJ1-4	18	CAWSAYTGQPSGNEKLFF
TRBV19	few	TRBJ1-5	15	CASAGVGVGRQPQHF
TRBV7-9	-	TRBJ2-7	13	CASSLTATYEQYF
TRBV29-1	-	TRBJ2-1	14	CSSQKASGYNEQFF
TRBV10-3	-	TRBJ2-6	19	CAISPQTGQGAGGANVLTF
TRBV5-5	-	TRBJ1-1	14	CASSTGHAITEAFF
TRBV21-1	-	TRBJ2-2	16	CASSRARGQRTGELFF
TRBV5-6	once	TRBJ1-5	17	CASSLYRDREKNQPQHF
TRBV5-1	-	TRBJ2-1	17	CASSEGTSGRWANEQFF
TRBV27	-	TRBJ2-1	16	CASSLGARGRGNEQFF
TRBV7-7	-	TRBJ2-7	15	CASSFRTGAAYEQYF
TRBV28	-	TRBJ1-2	13	CASSGGPNYGYTF
TRBV9	-	TRBJ2-1	15	CASSVDRATYNEQFF
TRBV7-8	-	TRBJ1-4	17	CASSHVIAGTTNEKLFF
TRBV4-1	-	TRBJ1-3	14	CASSQDRQGYTIYF
TRBV7-3	-	TRBJ2-1	15	CASSGGADGPREQFF
TRBV27	-	TRBJ1-1	15	CASSFYGTDNTEAFF
TRBV7-2	-	TRBJ2-3	13	CASSLDVTVTQYF
TRBV19	-	TRBJ2-3	13	CASRQGGTDTQYF
TRBV27	-	TRBJ2-3	16	CASSPGTSGSTDTQYF
TRBV3-1/TRBV3-2	-	TRBJ1-5	15	CASSGGSFSNQPQHF
TRBV28	-	TRBJ1-5	13	CASSSGGGGPQHF
TRBV21-1	-	TRBJ1-6	14	CASRDRAYNSPLHF
TRBV24-1	-	TRBJ2-5	13	CATGRQGAQTQYF
TRBV4-1	-	TRBJ1-4	16	CASSQVGGDRDEKLFF
TRBV6-5	once	TRBJ2-7	16	CASSYSWGTETYEQYF
TRBV28	-	TRBJ1-4	18	CASTAGTGGVLTNEKLFF
TRBV5-8	once	TRBJ1-1	13	CASIRDRGTEAFF
TRBV15	-	TRBJ1-1	15	CATSRDRGGMTEAFF
TRBV29-1	-	TRBJ2-5	16	CSVALAGGPQEETQYF
TRBV5-1	-	TRBJ1-2	13	CASSLTADYGYTF
TRBV12-2	-	TRBJ1-5	15	CASRPAGTGRGPQHF
TRBV4-2	-	TRBJ2-5	17	CASSQEASGGAWETQYF
TRBV18	-	TRBJ2-1	15	CASSTNRGPNNEQFF
TRBV5-1	-	TRBJ2-5	15	CASSLARGGQETQYF
TRBV28	-	TRBJ2-1	14	CASSFVAGRDEQFF
TRBV19	-	TRBJ2-3	15	CASMGTTGTADTQYF
TRBV6-5	-	TRBJ2-7	13	CASSRAGIDEQYF
TRBV28	-	TRBJ2-7	17	CASSLFADTGINYEQYF
TRBV15	-	TRBJ1-5	16	CATSRGQGNGDQPQHF